This T cell receptor beta chain is drawn from a study of cytomegalovirus exposure and HLA in healthy donors. As for this clone: Its target is not known.

Germline lookup yields CDR1 KGHSH and CDR2 LQKENI. Trimming shortened V by 0 bases and J by 3 bases, and 11 bases separated the two germline ends. The CDR3 spans 15 residues. Both 60 Vbeta primers and 13 Jbeta primers went into the PCR. Repertoires were generated with immunoSEQ multiplex PCR, while TCRdb's copy carries only in-frame clones and drops some. This sample yields tens of thousands of clones, of which 80% to 90% are seen a single time; approximately 2.2% belongs to the top ten. General study results and limits: The study dropped some indistinguishable V segments, TRBV6-2 and TRBV6-3 among them. With DRB1 most and HLA-C fewest, TCR association rates differed between HLA loci in a later analysis. An ancestry cluster, one associated with Asian ancestry, reportedly showed fewer N-insertions than the 666-donor mean in a later analysis. Among the CMV-associated chains, three were confirmed in vitro as specific for CMV antigens.

Specimen: PBMCs. The sequence was collected from a young man in good health and CMV-seronegative. The chain couples TRBV18 to TRBJ2-5; the D gene is possibly TRBD1 (5 bases). In DNA form, the CDR3 reads TGTGCCAGCTCACCACCGGAAACAGGAGAAGAGACCCAGTACTTC. Its protein product is CASSPPETGEETQYF.